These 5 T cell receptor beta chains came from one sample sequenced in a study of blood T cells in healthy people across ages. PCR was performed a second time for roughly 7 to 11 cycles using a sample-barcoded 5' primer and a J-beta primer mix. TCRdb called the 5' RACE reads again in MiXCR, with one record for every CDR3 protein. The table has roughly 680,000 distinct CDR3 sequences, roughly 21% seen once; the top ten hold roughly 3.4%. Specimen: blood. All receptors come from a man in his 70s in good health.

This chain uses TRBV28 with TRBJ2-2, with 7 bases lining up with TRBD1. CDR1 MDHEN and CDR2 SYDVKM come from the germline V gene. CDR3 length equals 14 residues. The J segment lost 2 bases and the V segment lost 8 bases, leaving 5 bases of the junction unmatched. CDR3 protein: CASCRDSNTGELFF. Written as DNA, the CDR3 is TGTGCCAGCTGCCGGGACAGCAACACCGGGGAGCTGTTTTTT. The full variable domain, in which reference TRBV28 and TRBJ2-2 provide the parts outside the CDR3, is DVKVTQSSRYLVKRTGEKVFLECVQDMDHENMFWYRQDPGLGLRLIYFSYDVKMKEKGDIPEGYSVSREKKERFSLILESASTNQTSMYLCASCRDSNTGELFFGEGSRLTVL.

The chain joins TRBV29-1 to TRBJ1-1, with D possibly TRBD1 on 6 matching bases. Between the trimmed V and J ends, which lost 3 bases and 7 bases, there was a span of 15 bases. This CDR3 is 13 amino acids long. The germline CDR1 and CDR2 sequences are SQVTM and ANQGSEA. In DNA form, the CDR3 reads TGCAGCGTTGATGTCCCGGGACAAAGTGAAGCTTTCTTT. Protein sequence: CSVDVPGQSEAFF.

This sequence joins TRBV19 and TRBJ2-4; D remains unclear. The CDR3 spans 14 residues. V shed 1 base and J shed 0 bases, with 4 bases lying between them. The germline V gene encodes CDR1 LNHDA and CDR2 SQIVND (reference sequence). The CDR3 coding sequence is TGTGCCAGTAGTATAGGAATAGCCAAAAACATTCAGTACTTC. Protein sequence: CASSIGIAKNIQYF.

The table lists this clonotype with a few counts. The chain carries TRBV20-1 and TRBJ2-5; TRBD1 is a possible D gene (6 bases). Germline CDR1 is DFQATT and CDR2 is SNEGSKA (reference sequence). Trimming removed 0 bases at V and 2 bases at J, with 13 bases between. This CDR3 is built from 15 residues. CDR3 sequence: CSARDPQGSQETQYF. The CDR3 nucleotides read TGCAGTGCTAGAGATCCCCAGGGGTCTCAAGAGACCCAGTACTTC.

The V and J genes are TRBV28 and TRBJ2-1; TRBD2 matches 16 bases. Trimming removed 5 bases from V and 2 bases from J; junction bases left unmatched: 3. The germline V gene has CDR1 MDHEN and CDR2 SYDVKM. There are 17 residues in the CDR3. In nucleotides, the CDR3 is TGTGCCAGCAGTGGGACTAGCGGGAGGGCCGCCTACAATGAGCAGTTCTTC. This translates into CASSGTSGRAAYNEQFF.